This TCR beta chain derives from a study of CD8 T cells in Susac syndrome. Germline V gene data show CDR1 as MNHEY and CDR2 as SVGAGI. The CDR3 has 16 amino acids. The J segment lost 4 bases and the V segment lost 0 bases, leaving 4 bases of the junction unmatched. It was negative isolation that provided the CD8+ and CD4+ T cells, whereas TEMRA cells were enriched by FACS. Random-hexamer reverse transcription was applied to about 0.45 to 1 ug RNA. TCRdb analysed the immunoSEQ multiplex PCR reads with MiXCR anew, one entry per CDR3 protein. The sample carries roughly 150,000 distinct CDR3 sequences, approximately 95% recorded once. Whole-study findings and limits: It was in TEMRA cells and active patients that Susac CD8+ clonal expansion peaked. In its TCR sequencing and HLA analysis, the study acknowledged that the number of individuals was relatively small.

Notes on this clonotype: Its antigen is still unknown.

The V gene is TRBV6-5, the J gene TRBJ2-5; 11 bases match TRBD2. The sequence was collected from a human donor with Susac syndrome. Sequencing was done on a sample of CD8+ T cells from PBMCs. CDR3 region: CASSYSSLAGGETQYF. The CDR3 DNA is TGTGCCAGCAGTTACTCGTCTCTAGCGGGAGGAGAGACCCAGTACTTC.